Below are 16 T cell receptor beta chains sequenced from a single sample in a study of Graves' ophthalmopathy and Graves' hyperthyroidism. Using RNA transcripts, the TCR beta CDR3 regions were amplified. HTBI primers were used in a first-round RT-PCR, which preceded a second-round multiplex PCR. TCRdb passed the multiplex PCR reads through MiXCR, listing each CDR3 protein once. The sample lists a few hundred thousand distinct CDR3 sequences; less than 20% were seen once. The sequencing sample was made of peripheral blood. The receptors were gathered from a woman under 30 with stable Graves' hyperthyroidism.

In this sample, this clonotype turned up a few times. V is TRBV11-3 and J is TRBJ2-5; D might be TRBD1 (5 bases). Trimming shortened V by 0 bases and J by 8 bases, and 10 bases separated the two germline ends. The CDR3 totals 13 residues. Per germline, CDR1 SGHNT and CDR2 YENEEA. This CDR3 is CASSLDGQSTQYF. The CDR3 nucleotides are TGTGCCAGCAGCTTAGATGGACAATCCACCCAGTACTTC.

This clonotype was counted many times. The chain joins TRBV15 to TRBJ1-2; D is possibly TRBD1 (6 bases). There are 15 residues in the CDR3. CDR1 and CDR2 from the germline V gene are LNHNV and YYDKDF (reference sequence). Trimming pared 0 bases from V and 4 bases from J, leaving 12 bases between. The CDR3 DNA sequence: TGTGCCACCAGCAGAGATCGGGCAGGGGCCTATGGCTACACCTTC. It translates to CATSRDRAGAYGYTF. Full variable domain (rest looked up from reference TRBV15 and TRBJ1-2): DAMVIQNPRYQVTQFGKPVTLSCSQTLNHNVMYWYQQKSSQAPKLLFHYYDKDFNNEADTPDNFQSRRPNTSFCFLDIRSPGLGDTAMYLCATSRDRAGAYGYTFGSGTRLTVV.

In DNA form, the CDR3 reads TGTGCCAGCAGCGATTTACTAGCGGGGGGTCCAGAGACCCAGTACTTC. Translating gives CASSDLLAGGPETQYF. The chain is built from TRBV6-1 and TRBJ2-5, with TRBD2 matching over 12 bases. CDR3 length: 16 amino acids. Unmatched junction bases numbered 9, after V lost 6 bases and J lost 4 bases. Germline values: CDR1 MNHNS, CDR2 SASEGT.

The rearrangement joins TRBV7-8 to TRBJ2-7; 7 positions agree with TRBD2. Germline lookup yields CDR1 SGHVS and CDR2 FQNEAQ. This CDR3 has 16 amino acids. Trimming took 6 bases from V and 5 from J; bases not matched to a gene: 16. CDR3 nucleotides: TGTGCCAGCAGTCCTCTCGGTGTCGGGGGGATGAACGAGCAGTACTTC. Translated, it gives CASSPLGVGGMNEQYF. The full variable domain, completed using reference TRBV7-8 and TRBJ2-7, is GAGVSQSPRYKVAKRGQDVALRCDPISGHVSLFWYQQALGQGPEFLTYFQNEAQLDKSGLPSDRFFAERPEGSVSTLKIQRTQQEDSAVYLCASSPLGVGGMNEQYFGPGTRLTVT.

This clonotype has a count of ten or more. The V call is TRBV29-1, the J call TRBJ1-2; a possible D gene is TRBD1 (6 bases). Per the germline V gene, CDR1 is SQVTM and CDR2 is ANQGSEA. The CDR3 loop spans 11 amino acids. Trimming stripped 4 bases from V and 6 bases from J, with 9 bases between. The CDR3 reads CSVGRGDGYTF. The CDR3 bases are TGCAGCGTTGGTAGGGGGGATGGCTACACCTTC.

This clonotype was seen repeatedly, ten times or more. The chain uses TRBV6-1 and TRBJ1-6, with a weak D call TRBD1 (5 bases). V lost 3 bases, J lost 4 bases, and 13 bases lay in between. There are 16 residues in the CDR3. Germline V lookup: CDR1 MNHNS, CDR2 SASEGT. CDR3 sequence (DNA): TGTGCCAGCAGTGAGGTACAGGCCGGTTATAATTCACCCCTCCACTTT. Amino acid sequence: CASSEVQAGYNSPLHF.

There are many counts of this clonotype. The chain links TRBV12-3 or TRBV12-4 to TRBJ1-1; a possible D gene is TRBD1 (5 bases). V was pared by 2 bases and J by 3 bases, with 10 bases between. CDR3 length: 14 residues. In DNA form, the CDR3 reads TGTGCCAGCAGTTTACCGGGACGGTACACTGAAGCTTTCTTT. Translating it yields CASSLPGRYTEAFF.

This clonotype was counted between two and nine times. The V and J genes are TRBV6-2 or TRBV6-3 and TRBJ2-5; D gene ambiguous. The CDR3 length is 16 residues. The germline V and J ends were trimmed by 4 bases and 2 bases, with 17 bases remaining between them. Germline CDR1 reads MNHEY; CDR2 reads SVGEGT. The CDR3 sequence is CASSSPFVMAQETQYF. Here the CDR3 DNA reads TGTGCCAGCAGTTCCCCTTTTGTGATGGCGCAAGAGACCCAGTACTTC.

This clonotype was seen ten or more times. The rearrangement joins TRBV20-1 to TRBJ2-7; 14 nucleotides agree with TRBD2. The CDR3 is made up of 14 amino acids. V lost 3 bases to trimming and J lost 7 bases; unmatched junction nucleotides: 5. Per germline, CDR1 DFQATT and CDR2 SNEGSKA (reference sequence). For the CDR3, the DNA is TGCAGTGCTAGGGCGGGACTAGCGGGGGATGAGCAGTACTTC. Amino acid sequence: CSARAGLAGDEQYF.

This clonotype was picked up a small number of times. This could be a read error, since a much larger clone is one nucleotide away. The chain uses TRBV15 and TRBJ1-1, with D possibly TRBD1 on 6 matching bases. Germline loops: CDR1 LNHNV, CDR2 YYDKDF (reference sequence). The CDR3 totals 14 residues. CDR3 in amino acids: CATGGPGENTEALF. CDR3 DNA: TGTGCCACCGGAGGTCCAGGGGAGAACACTGAAGCTCTCTTT.

Concerning this clonotype itself: With a much larger clone just one base away, this may be a read error. This sequence joins TRBV2 and TRBJ1-2; D gene uncertain. Looked up from germline, CDR1 is SNHLY and CDR2 is FYNNEI. The CDR3 loop spans 13 amino acids. The CDR3 bases are TGTGCCGGCAGTGCCAACCTTAACTATGGCTACACCTTC. This gives the protein CAGSANLNYGYTF.

At least ten counts were recorded for this clonotype. The rearrangement links TRBV19 to TRBJ1-1; D call uncertain. V lost 3 bases and J 7 bases, leaving 9 bases between the germline ends. The CDR3 runs 12 residues. The germline CDR1 and CDR2 sequences are LNHDA and SQIVND (reference sequence). DNA for the CDR3: TGTGCCAGTAGTATGGGGTTTGGTGAAGCTTTCTTT. Translating gives CASSMGFGEAFF.

This clonotype was counted between two and nine times. This chain links TRBV15 with TRBJ2-2, with 7 bases identical to TRBD2. This CDR3 comprises 16 residues. Germline V CDR1 and CDR2: LNHNV, YYDKDF (reference sequence). The CDR3 DNA follows: TGTGTCTCCAGCAGAAAGCGGGGTGATATCACCGGGGAGCTGTTTTTT. It encodes CVSSRKRGDITGELFF.

This clonotype was picked up many times. The gene calls are TRBV12-3 or TRBV12-4 and TRBJ2-7, with D tentatively TRBD1 or TRBD2 (5 bases each). The V end lost 5 bases, the J end lost 6 bases, and 26 bases lay between the germline ends. The CDR3 has 17 residues. The CDR3 region has the DNA TGTGCCAGCAGTCTTGGTTCCCGGGACGTATTGGGCCTCGAGCAGTACTTC. Encoded protein: CASSLGSRDVLGLEQYF.

A few counts support this clonotype. The gene calls are TRBV2 and TRBJ1-2; no firm D call. Germline loops: CDR1 SNHLY, CDR2 FYNNEI. The V end lost 7 bases, the J end lost 4 bases, and 19 bases lay between the germline ends. The CDR3 is 15 residues long. CDR3 in DNA: TGTGCCAGCATCCAGTCCCCTACCGGGAGCTATGGCTACACCTTC. This gives the protein CASIQSPTGSYGYTF.

This clonotype was counted at least ten times. The chain has TRBV20-1 and TRBJ2-4; D perhaps matches TRBD2 (6 bases). Germline V lookup: CDR1 DFQATT, CDR2 SNEGSKA (reference sequence). V dropped 1 base and J dropped 1 base, with 11 bases sitting between them. The CDR3 sequence is 15 residues long. The CDR3 loop is CSARVTREAKNIQYF. The CDR3 DNA reads TGCAGTGCTAGAGTCACTCGGGAGGCCAAAAACATTCAGTACTTC.